Below, 9 T cell receptor beta chains from the same sample are listed, as sequenced in a study of cytomegalovirus exposure and HLA in healthy donors. The PCR had 60 Vbeta and 13 Jbeta primers. Some clones are missing from TCRdb's copy, which holds only in-frame ones; the method was immunoSEQ multiplex PCR. Its table records 95,000 to 150,000 clones. The sequenced sample was PBMCs. All receptors come from a man younger than 35 in good health and CMV-seronegative.

The chain links TRBV5-1 to TRBJ2-2, with D maybe TRBD1 (5 bases). This CDR3 is built from 14 residues. The germline gives CDR1 SGHRS, CDR2 YFSETQ. Trimming cost V 0 bases and J 4 bases, with 7 bases left between them. CDR3 sequence: CASSLGQTTGELFF. The CDR3 coding sequence is TGCGCCAGCAGCTTGGGACAGACCACCGGGGAGCTGTTTTTT.

This rearrangement joins TRBV2 to TRBJ1-2; D gene uncertain. Per germline, CDR1 SNHLY and CDR2 FYNNEI. This CDR3 is 12 amino acids long. The germline V and J ends were trimmed by 4 bases and 7 bases, with 10 bases remaining between them. CDR3 DNA sequence: TGTGCCAGCAGTGCATCCGGGATTGGCTACACCTTC. As protein: CASSASGIGYTF.

This chain connects TRBV9 to TRBJ1-2, with 7 bases aligning to TRBD1. The CDR3 covers 11 residues. With 3 bases clipped from V and 10 bases from J, the junction kept 3 bases outside the gene matches. Germline V lookup: CDR1 SGDLS, CDR2 YYNGEE. The CDR3 loop reads CASSAGQIYTF. The CDR3 DNA is TGTGCCAGCAGCGCGGGACAGATCTACACCTTC.

The chain joins TRBV2 to TRBJ2-7; TRBD2 might be the D (6 bases). Per germline, CDR1 SNHLY and CDR2 FYNNEI. The CDR3 contains 14 residues. V lost 6 bases and J lost 6, with 18 bases in between. The DNA for the CDR3 is TGTGCCAGCAGGGTCGGGAGTTTCCCTGCCGAGCAGTACTTC. This translates into CASRVGSFPAEQYF. Together with reference TRBV2 and TRBJ2-7, the CDR3 gives the full variable domain: EPEVTQTPSHQVTQMGQEVILRCVPISNHLYFYWYRQILGQKVEFLVSFYNNEISEKSEIFDDQFSVERPDGSNFTLKIRSTKLEDSAMYFCASRVGSFPAEQYFGPGTRLTVT.

This rearrangement joins TRBV30 to TRBJ1-1; D is possibly TRBD1 (6 bases). The germline CDR1 and CDR2 sequences are GTSNPN and SVGIG (reference sequence). The CDR3 contains 15 residues. V was trimmed by 6 bases and J by 2 bases, leaving 19 bases between them. CDR3 sequence (DNA): TGTGCCTGCACCACTCTCGAGGGACAAAACACTGAAGCTTTCTTT. This codes for CACTTLEGQNTEAFF.

The chain links TRBV4-1 to TRBJ2-5; possible D gene TRBD2, 5 bases. Trimming left V 5 bases short and J 6 bases short, with 22 bases between. The CDR3 spans 16 residues. The germline gives CDR1 MGHRA, CDR2 YSYEKL. The CDR3 coding sequence is TGCGCCAGCAGCTTTCGACCTATACGGGGAATGAAGACCCAGTACTTC. It encodes CASSFRPIRGMKTQYF.

As concerns this clone: Its ends do not fully match the called genes, so a read error is possible. The chain carries TRBV19 and TRBJ1-3, with D possibly matching TRBD1 (6 bases). The V gene's germline CDR1 is LNHDA and CDR2 SQIVND (reference sequence). CDR3 length: 14 residues. DNA for the CDR3: TGTGCCAGCAGTACAGGGCCCTCTGGAAACACCATATATTTT. It yields the protein CASSTGPSGNTIYF.

The rearrangement joins TRBV7-3 to TRBJ2-4; 10 bases match TRBD1. CDR1 and CDR2 from the germline V gene are SGHTA and FQGTGA. This CDR3 contains 18 residues. J was trimmed by 0 bases and V by 5 bases; bases with no gene match: 10. CDR3 residues: CASSPGPGQGIAKNIQYF. In DNA, the CDR3 is TGTGCCAGCAGCCCCGGCCCGGGACAGGGGATAGCCAAAAACATTCAGTACTTC.

CDR3 protein: CASSKDEGAQFF. The CDR3 coding sequence is TGTGCCAGCAGCAAAGATGAAGGGGCCCAGTTCTTC. J is TRBJ2-1 and V is TRBV21-1; TRBD1, the table's D call, lacks a check against the DNA. TRBV21-1 constitutes a pseudogene. The length of the CDR3 is 12 residues.